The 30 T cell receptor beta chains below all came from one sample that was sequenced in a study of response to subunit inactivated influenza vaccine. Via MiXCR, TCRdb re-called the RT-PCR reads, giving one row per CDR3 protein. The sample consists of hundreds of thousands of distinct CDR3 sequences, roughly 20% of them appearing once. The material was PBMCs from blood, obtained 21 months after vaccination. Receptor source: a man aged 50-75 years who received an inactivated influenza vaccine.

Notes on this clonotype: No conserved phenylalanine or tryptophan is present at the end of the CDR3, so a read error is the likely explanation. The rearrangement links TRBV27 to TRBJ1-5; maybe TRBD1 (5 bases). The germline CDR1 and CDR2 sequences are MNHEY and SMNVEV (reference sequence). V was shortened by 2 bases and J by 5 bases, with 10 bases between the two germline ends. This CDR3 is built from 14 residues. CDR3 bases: TGTGCCAGCAGTTTAGAAAGAGGGGATCAGCCCCAGCATTCT. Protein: CASSLERGDQPQHS.

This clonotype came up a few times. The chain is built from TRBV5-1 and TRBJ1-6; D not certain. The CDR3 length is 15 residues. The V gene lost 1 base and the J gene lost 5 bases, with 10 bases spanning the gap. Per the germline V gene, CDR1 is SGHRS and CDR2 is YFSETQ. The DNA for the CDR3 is TGCGCCAGCAGCTTGATTGGAGAGAATAATTCACCCCTCCACTTT. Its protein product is CASSLIGENNSPLHF.

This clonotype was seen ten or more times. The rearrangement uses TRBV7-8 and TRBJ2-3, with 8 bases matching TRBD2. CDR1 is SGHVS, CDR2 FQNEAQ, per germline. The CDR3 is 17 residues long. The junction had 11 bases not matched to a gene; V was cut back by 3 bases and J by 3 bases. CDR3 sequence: CASSFPREGPVTDTQYF. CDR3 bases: TGTGCCAGCAGCTTCCCTCGGGAGGGCCCGGTGACAGATACGCAGTATTTT. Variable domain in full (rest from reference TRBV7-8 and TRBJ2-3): GAGVSQSPRYKVAKRGQDVALRCDPISGHVSLFWYQQALGQGPEFLTYFQNEAQLDKSGLPSDRFFAERPEGSVSTLKIQRTQQEDSAVYLCASSFPREGPVTDTQYFGPGTRLTVL.

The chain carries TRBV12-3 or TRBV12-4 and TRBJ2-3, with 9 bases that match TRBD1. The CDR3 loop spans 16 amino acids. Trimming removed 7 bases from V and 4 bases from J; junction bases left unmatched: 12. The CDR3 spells CASNLYRDRVADTQYF. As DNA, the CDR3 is TGTGCCAGCAATCTATACCGGGACAGGGTTGCAGATACGCAGTATTTT.

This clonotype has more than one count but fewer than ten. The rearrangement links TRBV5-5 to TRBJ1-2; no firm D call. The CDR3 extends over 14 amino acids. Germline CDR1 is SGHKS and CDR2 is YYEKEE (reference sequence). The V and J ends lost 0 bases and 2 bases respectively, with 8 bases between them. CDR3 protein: CASSLDSNNYGYTF. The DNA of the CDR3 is TGTGCCAGCAGCTTGGACAGCAACAACTATGGCTACACCTTC.

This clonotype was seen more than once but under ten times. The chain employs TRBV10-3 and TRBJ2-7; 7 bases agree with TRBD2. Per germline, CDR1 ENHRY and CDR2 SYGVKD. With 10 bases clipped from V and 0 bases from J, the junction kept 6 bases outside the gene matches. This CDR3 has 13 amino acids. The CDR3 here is CASSSGSSYEQYF. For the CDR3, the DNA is TGTGCCAGTTCTAGCGGCAGCTCCTACGAGCAGTACTTC.

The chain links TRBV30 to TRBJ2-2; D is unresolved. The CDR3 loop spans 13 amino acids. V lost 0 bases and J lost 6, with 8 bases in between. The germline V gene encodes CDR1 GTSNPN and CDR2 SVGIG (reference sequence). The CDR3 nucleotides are TGTGCCTGGAGTGTACGCCACCCCGGGGAGCTGTTTTTT. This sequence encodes CAWSVRHPGELFF.

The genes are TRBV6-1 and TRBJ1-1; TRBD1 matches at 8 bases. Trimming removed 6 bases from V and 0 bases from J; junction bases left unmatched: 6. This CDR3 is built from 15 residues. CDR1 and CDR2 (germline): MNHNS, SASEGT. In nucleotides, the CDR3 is TGTGCCAGCAGAAACCGGGACAGGATGAACACTGAAGCTTTCTTT. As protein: CASRNRDRMNTEAFF.

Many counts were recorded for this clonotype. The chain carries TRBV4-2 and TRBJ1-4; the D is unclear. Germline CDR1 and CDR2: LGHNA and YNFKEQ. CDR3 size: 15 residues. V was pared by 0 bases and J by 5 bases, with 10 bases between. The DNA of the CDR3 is TGTGCCAGCAGCCAAGATGGCATTGGCAATGAAAAACTGTTTTTT. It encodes CASSQDGIGNEKLFF.

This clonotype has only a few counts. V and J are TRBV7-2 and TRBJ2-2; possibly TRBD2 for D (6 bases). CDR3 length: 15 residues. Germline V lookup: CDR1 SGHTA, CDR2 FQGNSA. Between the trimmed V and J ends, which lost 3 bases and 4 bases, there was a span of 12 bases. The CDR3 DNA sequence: TGTGCCAGCAGCTTTCGGGAGTACAGCACCGGGGAGCTGTTTTTT. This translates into CASSFREYSTGELFF.

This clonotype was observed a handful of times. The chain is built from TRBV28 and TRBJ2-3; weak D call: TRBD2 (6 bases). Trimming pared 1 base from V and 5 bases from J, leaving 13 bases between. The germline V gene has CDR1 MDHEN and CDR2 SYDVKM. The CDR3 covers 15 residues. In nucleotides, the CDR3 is TGTGCCAGCAGTTTATCTGCGGGACTCGGAGATACGCAGTATTTT. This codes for CASSLSAGLGDTQYF.

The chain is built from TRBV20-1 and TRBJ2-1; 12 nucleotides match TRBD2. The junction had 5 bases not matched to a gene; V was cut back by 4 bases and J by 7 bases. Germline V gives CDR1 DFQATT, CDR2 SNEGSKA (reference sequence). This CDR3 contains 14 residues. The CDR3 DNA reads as TGCAGTGCTATCCGACTAGCGGGAGATAATGAGCAGTTCTTC. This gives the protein CSAIRLAGDNEQFF.

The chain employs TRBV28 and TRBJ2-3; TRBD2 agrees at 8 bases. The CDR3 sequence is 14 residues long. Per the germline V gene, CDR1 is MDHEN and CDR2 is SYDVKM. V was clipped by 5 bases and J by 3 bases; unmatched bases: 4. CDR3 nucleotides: TGTGCCAGCAGTCGGGGGGGCTCGACAGATACGCAGTATTTT. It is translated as CASSRGGSTDTQYF.

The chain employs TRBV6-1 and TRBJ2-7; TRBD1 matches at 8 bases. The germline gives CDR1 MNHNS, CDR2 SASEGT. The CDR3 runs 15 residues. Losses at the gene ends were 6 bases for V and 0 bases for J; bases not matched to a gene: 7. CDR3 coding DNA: TGTGCCAGCAGCTCCCGGGACAGGCCCTCCTACGAGCAGTACTTC. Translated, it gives CASSSRDRPSYEQYF.

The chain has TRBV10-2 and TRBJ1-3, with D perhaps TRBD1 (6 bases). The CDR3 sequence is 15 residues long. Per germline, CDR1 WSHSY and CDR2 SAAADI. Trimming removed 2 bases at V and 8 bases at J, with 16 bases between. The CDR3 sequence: CASSERTGKGYTIYF. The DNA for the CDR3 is TGCGCCAGCAGTGAGCGCACAGGGAAGGGTTACACCATATATTTT.

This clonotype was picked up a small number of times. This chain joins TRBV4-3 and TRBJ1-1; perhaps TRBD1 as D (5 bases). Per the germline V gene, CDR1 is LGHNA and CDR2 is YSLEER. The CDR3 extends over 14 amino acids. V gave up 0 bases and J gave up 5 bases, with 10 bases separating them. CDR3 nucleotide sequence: TGCGCCAGCAGCCAAGATCGGGAGGGGACTGAAGCTTTCTTT. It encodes CASSQDREGTEAFF.

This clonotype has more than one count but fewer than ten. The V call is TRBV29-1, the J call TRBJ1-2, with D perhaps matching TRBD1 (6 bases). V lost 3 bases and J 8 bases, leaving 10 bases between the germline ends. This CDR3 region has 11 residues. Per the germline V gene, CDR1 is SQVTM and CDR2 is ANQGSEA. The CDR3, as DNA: TGCAGCGTTGAGAGGGGGTTAGGCTACACCTTC. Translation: CSVERGLGYTF.

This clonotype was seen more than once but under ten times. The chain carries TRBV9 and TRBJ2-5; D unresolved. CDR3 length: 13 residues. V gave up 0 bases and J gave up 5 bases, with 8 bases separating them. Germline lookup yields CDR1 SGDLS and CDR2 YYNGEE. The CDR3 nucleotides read TGTGCCAGCAGCGTAGACGCGCCTGAGACCCAGTACTTC. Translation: CASSVDAPETQYF.

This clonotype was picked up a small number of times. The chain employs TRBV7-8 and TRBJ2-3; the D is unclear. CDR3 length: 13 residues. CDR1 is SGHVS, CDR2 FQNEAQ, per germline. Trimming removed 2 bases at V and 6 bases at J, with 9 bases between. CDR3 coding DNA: TGTGCCAGCAGCTTACAACCGGCGGATACGCAGTATTTT. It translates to CASSLQPADTQYF.

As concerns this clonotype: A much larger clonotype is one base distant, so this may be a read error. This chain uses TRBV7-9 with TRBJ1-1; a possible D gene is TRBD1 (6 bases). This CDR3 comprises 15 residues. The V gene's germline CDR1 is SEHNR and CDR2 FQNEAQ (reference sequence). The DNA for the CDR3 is TGTGCCAGCAGCCCCTGGGAGGGGGTGAACACTGAAGCTTCCTTT. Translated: CASSPWEGVNTEASF. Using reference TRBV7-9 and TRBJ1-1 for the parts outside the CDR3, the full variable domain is DTGVSQNPRHKITKRGQNVTFRCDPISEHNRLYWYRQTLGQGPEFLTYFQNEAQLEKSRLLSDRFSAERPKGSFSTLEIQRTEQGDSAMYLCASSPWEGVNTEASFGQGTRLTVV.

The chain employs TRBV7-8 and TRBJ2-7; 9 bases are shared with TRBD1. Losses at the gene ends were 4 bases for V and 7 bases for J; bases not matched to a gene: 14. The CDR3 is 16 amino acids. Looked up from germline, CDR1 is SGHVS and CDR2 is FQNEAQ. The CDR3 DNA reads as TGTGCCAGCAGCTGGACTGGGACAGGGAATTCGGGGGAGCAGTACTTC. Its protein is CASSWTGTGNSGEQYF.

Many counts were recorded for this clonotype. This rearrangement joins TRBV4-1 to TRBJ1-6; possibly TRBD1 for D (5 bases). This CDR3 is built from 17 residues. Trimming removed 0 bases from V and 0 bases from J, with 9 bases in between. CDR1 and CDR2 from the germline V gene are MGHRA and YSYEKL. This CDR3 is CASSQEWGDSYNSPLHF. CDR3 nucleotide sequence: TGCGCCAGCAGCCAAGAGTGGGGGGACTCCTATAATTCACCCCTCCACTTT.

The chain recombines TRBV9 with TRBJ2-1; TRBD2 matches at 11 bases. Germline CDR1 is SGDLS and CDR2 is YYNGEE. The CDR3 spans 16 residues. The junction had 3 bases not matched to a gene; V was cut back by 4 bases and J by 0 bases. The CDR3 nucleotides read TGTGCCAGCAGCCCTAGCGGGGGGAACTCCTACAATGAGCAGTTCTTC. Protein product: CASSPSGGNSYNEQFF. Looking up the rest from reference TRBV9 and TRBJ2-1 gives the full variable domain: DSGVTQTPKHLITATGQRVTLRCSPRSGDLSVYWYQQSLDQGLQFLIQYYNGEERAKGNILERFSAQQFPDLHSELNLSSLELGDSALYFCASSPSGGNSYNEQFFGPGTRLTVL.

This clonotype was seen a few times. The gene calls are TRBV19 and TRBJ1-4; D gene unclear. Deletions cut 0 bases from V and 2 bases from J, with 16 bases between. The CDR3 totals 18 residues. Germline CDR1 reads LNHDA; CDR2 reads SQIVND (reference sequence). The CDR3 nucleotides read TGTGCCAGTAGTATAGATCGACCCCGGAGGGCGACTAATGAAAAACTGTTTTTT. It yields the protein CASSIDRPRRATNEKLFF.

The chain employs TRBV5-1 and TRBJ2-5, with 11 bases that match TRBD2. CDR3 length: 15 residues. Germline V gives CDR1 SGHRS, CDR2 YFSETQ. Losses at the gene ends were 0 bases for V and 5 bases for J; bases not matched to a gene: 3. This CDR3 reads CASSLVLAGVETQYF. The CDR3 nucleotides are TGCGCCAGCAGCTTGGTACTAGCGGGAGTGGAGACCCAGTACTTC.

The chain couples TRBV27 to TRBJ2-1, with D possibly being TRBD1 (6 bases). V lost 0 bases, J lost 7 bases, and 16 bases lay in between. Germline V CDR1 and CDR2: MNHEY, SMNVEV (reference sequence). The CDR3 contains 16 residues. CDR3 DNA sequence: TGTGCCAGCAGTTTATCGGGCAGGGGTTCGTGGAATGAGCAGTTCTTC. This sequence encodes CASSLSGRGSWNEQFF.

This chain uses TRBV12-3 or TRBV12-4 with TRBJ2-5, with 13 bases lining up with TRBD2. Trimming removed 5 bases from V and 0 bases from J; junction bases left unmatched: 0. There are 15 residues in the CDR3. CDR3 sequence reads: CASSGTSGNQETQYF. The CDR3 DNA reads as TGTGCCAGCAGTGGGACTAGCGGGAACCAAGAGACCCAGTACTTC.

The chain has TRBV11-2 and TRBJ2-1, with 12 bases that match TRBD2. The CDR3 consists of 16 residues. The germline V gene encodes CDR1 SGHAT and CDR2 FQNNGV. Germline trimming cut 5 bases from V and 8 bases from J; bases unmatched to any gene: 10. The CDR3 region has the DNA TGTGCCAGCAGCCGAAGACTAGCGGGGGACCTCGATGAGCAGTTCTTC. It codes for CASSRRLAGDLDEQFF.

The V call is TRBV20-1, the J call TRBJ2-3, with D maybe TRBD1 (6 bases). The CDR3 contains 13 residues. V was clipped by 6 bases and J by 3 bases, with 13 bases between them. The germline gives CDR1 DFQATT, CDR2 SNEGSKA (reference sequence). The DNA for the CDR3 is TGCAGTGCACCTGGACAGTTAACAGATACGCAGTATTTT. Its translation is CSAPGQLTDTQYF.

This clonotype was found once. CDR3 residues: CASSASQGFGGYTF. The CDR3 DNA follows: TGTGCCAGCAGCGCTTCCCAGGGCTTTGGGGGCTACACCTTC. The J gene is TRBJ1-2, the V gene TRBV9, with TRBD1 as a possible D gene (5 bases). CDR3 length: 14 amino acids. Trimming removed 3 bases at V and 8 bases at J, with 17 bases between. The germline CDR1 and CDR2 sequences are SGDLS and YYNGEE.